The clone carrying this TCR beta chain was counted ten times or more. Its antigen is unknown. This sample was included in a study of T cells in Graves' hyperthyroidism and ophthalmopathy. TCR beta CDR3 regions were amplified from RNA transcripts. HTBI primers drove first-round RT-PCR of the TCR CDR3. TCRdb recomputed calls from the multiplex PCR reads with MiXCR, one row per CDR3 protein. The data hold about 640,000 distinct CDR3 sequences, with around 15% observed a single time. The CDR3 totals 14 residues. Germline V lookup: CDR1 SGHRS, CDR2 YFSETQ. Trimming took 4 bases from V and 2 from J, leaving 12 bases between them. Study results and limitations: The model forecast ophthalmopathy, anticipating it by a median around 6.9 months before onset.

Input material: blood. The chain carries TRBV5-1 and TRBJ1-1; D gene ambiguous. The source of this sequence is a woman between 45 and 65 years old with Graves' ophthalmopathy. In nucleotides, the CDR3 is TGCGCCAGCAGCACCACACGGGCTAACACTGAAGCTTTCTTT. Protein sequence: CASSTTRANTEAFF.